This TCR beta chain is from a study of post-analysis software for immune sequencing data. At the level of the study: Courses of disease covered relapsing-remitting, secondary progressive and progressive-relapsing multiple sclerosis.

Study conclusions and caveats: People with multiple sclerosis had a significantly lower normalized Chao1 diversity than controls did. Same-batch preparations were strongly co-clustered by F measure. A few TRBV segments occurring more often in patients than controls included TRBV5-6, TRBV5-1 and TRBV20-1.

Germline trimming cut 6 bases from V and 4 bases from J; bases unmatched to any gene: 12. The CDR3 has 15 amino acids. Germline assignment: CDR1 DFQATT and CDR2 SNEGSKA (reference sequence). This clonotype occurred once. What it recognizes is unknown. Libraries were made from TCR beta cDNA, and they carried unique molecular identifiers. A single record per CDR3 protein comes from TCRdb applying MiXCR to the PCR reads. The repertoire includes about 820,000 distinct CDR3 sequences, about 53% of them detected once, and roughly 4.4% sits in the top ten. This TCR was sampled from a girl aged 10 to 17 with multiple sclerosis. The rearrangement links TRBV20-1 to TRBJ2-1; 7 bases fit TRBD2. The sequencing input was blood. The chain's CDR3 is CSATIRGGLYNEQFF. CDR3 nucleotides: TGCAGTGCAACTATCCGCGGGGGACTGTACAATGAGCAGTTCTTC.